This T cell receptor beta chain was identified in a study of technical replicates of blood from a handful of donors. This CDR3 contains 13 residues. Trimming stripped 1 base from V and 6 bases from J, with 7 bases between. Germline-derived CDR1 and CDR2 are MNHNY and SVGAGI (reference sequence). This table comes from immunoSEQ multiplex PCR, and its TCRdb copy is limited to in-frame clones, with some not included. In the table there are about 60,000 clones, around 87% of which are singletons. What was sequenced was PBMCs. The sequence was obtained from a human donor in good health. Some clones in this sample may be carry-over from other donors' samples. This chain uses TRBV6-6 with TRBJ2-1; D uncertain. The CDR3 DNA reads TGTGCCAGCAGTTACTTGTCCAGCAATGAGCAGTTCTTC. This encodes CASSYLSSNEQFF.